Each of the 25 T cell receptor beta chains below was sequenced from the same sample in a study of control samples from healthy donors and cancer patients. The assay was immunoSEQ multiplex PCR, and TCRdb's table has in-frame clones only and misses some. Of 150,000 to 200,000 clones in the sample, nearly 90% were seen once. What was sequenced was blood. The receptors here all came from a woman aged 45 to 65 in good health.

The chain carries TRBV27 and TRBJ2-7; possibly TRBD2 for D (5 bases). The CDR3 sequence is 14 residues long. Looked up from germline, CDR1 is MNHEY and CDR2 is SMNVEV (reference sequence). V was pared by 5 bases and J by 0 bases, with 11 bases between. The CDR3 protein is CASSVERDSYEQYF. As DNA, the CDR3 is TGTGCCAGCAGTGTTGAGAGGGACTCCTACGAGCAGTACTTC.

The J gene is TRBJ2-5, the V gene TRBV3-1 (or the pseudogene TRBV3-2); D gene uncertain. V lost 0 bases to trimming and J lost 7 bases, with 0 bases between them. Germline CDR1 reads LGHDT; CDR2 reads YNNKEL (reference sequence). The CDR3 covers 10 residues. CDR3: CASSQETQYF. The CDR3 region has the DNA TGTGCCAGCAGCCAAGAGACCCAGTACTTC.

V gene TRBV6-2 or TRBV6-3 combines with J gene TRBJ1-1, with TRBD1 identical over 11 bases. CDR3 size: 16 residues. The trim removed 0 bases at V and 5 bases at J, leaving 5 bases unmatched. Germline-derived CDR1 and CDR2 are MNHEY and SVGEGT. CDR3 sequence: CASSYSTDRGRTEAFF. DNA of the CDR3: TGTGCCAGCAGTTACTCGACGGACAGGGGGCGTACTGAAGCTTTCTTT.

CDR3 nucleotide sequence: TGTGCCAGCAGCGTAGAGGCGGAATCTAACTATGGCTACACCTTC. It yields the protein CASSVEAESNYGYTF. The genes are TRBV9 and TRBJ1-2; D remains ambiguous. CDR3 size: 15 residues. Trimming shortened V by 0 bases and J by 0 bases, and 9 bases separated the two germline ends. Germline CDR1 reads SGDLS; CDR2 reads YYNGEE.

The chain links TRBV28 to TRBJ1-2; D is perhaps TRBD1 (5 bases). The CDR3 covers 12 residues. Trimming removed 5 bases from V and 2 bases from J, with 6 bases in between. CDR1 and CDR2 from the germline V gene are MDHEN and SYDVKM. CDR3 loop: CASSPGNYGYTF. For the CDR3, the DNA is TGTGCCAGCAGTCCAGGGAACTATGGCTACACCTTC.

The chain uses TRBV7-9 and TRBJ2-2; D is unclear. From germline, CDR1 is SEHNR and CDR2 FQNEAQ (reference sequence). V was pared by 1 base and J by 0 bases, with 3 bases between. The CDR3 totals 14 residues. CDR3 nucleotides: TGTGCCAGCAGCTTAGTGCCGAACACCGGGGAGCTGTTTTTT. Amino acids: CASSLVPNTGELFF.

The rearrangement uses TRBV11-2 and TRBJ2-3, with D tentatively TRBD2 (6 bases). Germline values: CDR1 SGHAT, CDR2 FQNNGV. The CDR3 consists of 15 residues. Between the trimmed V and J ends, which lost 3 bases and 3 bases, there was a span of 13 bases. Here the CDR3 reads CASSFGLAVTDTQYF. CDR3 nucleotide sequence: TGTGCCAGCAGCTTCGGCTTAGCGGTGACAGATACGCAGTATTTT.

This clone was detected once. V gene TRBV7-6 combines with J gene TRBJ1-4, with D hard to call. Germline lookup yields CDR1 SGHVS and CDR2 FNYEAQ. V was pared by 1 base and J by 8 bases, with 5 bases between. The CDR3 totals 12 residues. The CDR3 DNA is TGTGCCAGCAGCTTAGTTGGGGAAAAACTGTTTTTT. This sequence encodes CASSLVGEKLFF.

The genes are TRBV5-1 and TRBJ2-3; TRBD1 aligns across 8 bases. CDR1 and CDR2 from the germline V gene are SGHRS and YFSETQ. This CDR3 spans 15 amino acids. Trimming cost V 4 bases and J 4 bases; bases outside gene matches: 8. CDR3 protein: CASSEDRARSDTQYF. The DNA for the CDR3 is TGCGCCAGCAGCGAGGACAGGGCTCGTTCAGATACGCAGTATTTT.

The rearrangement joins TRBV4-3 to TRBJ1-5; D not resolved. V was trimmed by 0 bases and J by 3 bases, leaving 9 bases between them. This CDR3 is built from 15 residues. The germline V gene has CDR1 LGHNA and CDR2 YSLEER. CDR3 bases: TGCGCCAGCAGCCAAGATCTTGGGCTCAATCAGCCCCAGCATTTT. It yields the protein CASSQDLGLNQPQHF.

As for this clone: Other DNA sequences from this sample encode an identical CDR3 as well. CDR3 DNA sequence: TGTGCCAGCAAAAGGGGGCAGGAGACCCAGTACTTC. It translates to CASKRGQETQYF. This chain joins TRBV6-5 and TRBJ2-5, with 7 bases aligning to TRBD1. Trimming at V came to 7 bases and at J to 5 bases, leaving 4 bases not matched to a gene. The CDR3 runs to 12 residues. Germline CDR1 is MNHEY and CDR2 is SVGAGI.

The genes are TRBV7-3 and TRBJ1-2; possible D gene TRBD1, 5 bases. From germline, CDR1 is SGHTA and CDR2 FQGTGA. V lost 2 bases to trimming and J lost 8 bases, with 15 bases between them. The CDR3 consists of 14 residues. The DNA of the CDR3 is TGTGCCAGCAGCTTATTAGGCACAGGTGGGGGCTACACCTTC. It yields the protein CASSLLGTGGGYTF.

Note on this clone: An end of the junction does not agree with germline; a read error may underlie this. The V gene is TRBV7-8, the J gene TRBJ2-2, with TRBD2 identical over 10 bases. Germline V gene sequence: CDR1 SGHVS, CDR2 FQNEAQ. The CDR3 runs to 16 residues. CDR3 sequence reads: CASSLAGAGSSGELFF. CDR3 sequence (DNA): TGTGCCAGCAGCCTAGCGGGGGCAGGTAGTTCCGGGGAGCTGTTTTTT.

The chain is built from TRBV9 and TRBJ1-2; tentative D call: TRBD1 (6 bases). V lost 7 bases, J lost 2 bases, and 9 bases lay in between. The CDR3 is 12 amino acids. CDR1 SGDLS and CDR2 YYNGEE come from the germline V gene. This chain's CDR3 is CASVGGNYGYTF. As DNA, the CDR3 is TGTGCCAGCGTGGGGGGCAACTATGGCTACACCTTC.

This rearrangement joins TRBV19 to TRBJ2-2; 12 bases agree with TRBD2. The length of the CDR3 is 17 residues. Germline V gene sequence: CDR1 LNHDA, CDR2 SQIVND (reference sequence). J gave up 5 bases and V 3 bases, and 7 bases lay outside the gene matches. The chain's CDR3 is CASSIHGTSGWTGELFF. CDR3 nucleotides: TGTGCCAGTAGTATCCACGGGACTAGCGGGTGGACCGGGGAGCTGTTTTTT. The full variable domain, in which reference TRBV19 and TRBJ2-2 provide the parts outside the CDR3, is DGGITQSPKYLFRKEGQNVTLSCEQNLNHDAMYWYRQDPGQGLRLIYYSQIVNDFQKGDIAEGYSVSREKKESFPLTVTSAQKNPTAFYLCASSIHGTSGWTGELFFGEGSRLTVL.

V and J are TRBV6-5 and TRBJ1-2; no reliable D call. This CDR3 has 12 residues. The V end was cut by 8 bases, the J end by 2 bases, with 9 bases between. Germline loops: CDR1 MNHEY, CDR2 SVGAGI. For the CDR3, the DNA is TGTGCCAGCGTCGGGAAGAACTATGGCTACACCTTC. Translated, it gives CASVGKNYGYTF.

The chain employs TRBV18 and TRBJ2-7; 7 bases line up with TRBD1. This CDR3 has 14 residues. Germline trimming cut 0 bases from V and 2 bases from J; bases unmatched to any gene: 1. Germline V gene lookup returns CDR1 KGHSH and CDR2 LQKENI. The CDR3 protein is CASSPPGTAYEQYF. The CDR3 region has the DNA TGTGCCAGCTCACCACCGGGGACAGCCTACGAGCAGTACTTC.

Comments on this clone: Mismatch with germline at one junction end may stem from a read error. The chain combines TRBV6-4 with TRBJ2-1; 7 bases align to TRBD1. The germline V gene encodes CDR1 MRHNA and CDR2 SNTAGT. CDR3 size: 17 residues. The CDR3, as DNA: TGTACCAGCAGTGCCCCTCTGGACAGGAGGATGGATCATGAGCAGTTCTTC. As protein: CTSSAPLDRRMDHEQFF.

This chain links TRBV28 with TRBJ1-2; 9 positions agree with TRBD1. This CDR3 has 13 residues. In germline, CDR1 is MDHEN, CDR2 SYDVKM. V shed 5 bases, J shed 4 bases, and the junction held 2 bases outside the gene matches. This CDR3 reads CASSRDRAYGYTF. As DNA, the CDR3 is TGTGCCAGCAGTCGGGACAGGGCCTATGGCTACACCTTC.

This chain joins TRBV10-3 and TRBJ1-1, with D possibly matching TRBD1 (5 bases). Germline V gives CDR1 ENHRY, CDR2 SYGVKD. CDR3 length equals 13 residues. Trimming cost V 7 bases and J 3 bases, with 12 bases left between them. CDR3 sequence (DNA): TGTGCCATCAACGGGGGTTCGGACACTGAAGCTTTCTTT. Its translation is CAINGGSDTEAFF.

The chain couples TRBV6-2 or TRBV6-3 to TRBJ2-6; D is uncertain. V was pared by 6 bases and J by 0 bases, with 6 bases between. CDR3 size: 14 residues. Germline V lookup: CDR1 MNHEY, CDR2 SVGEGT. In nucleotides, the CDR3 is TGTGCCAGCAGCCGCTCCTCTGGGGCCAACGTCCTGACTTTC. Its protein product is CASSRSSGANVLTF.

The chain is built from TRBV19 and TRBJ2-3, with D perhaps given as TRBD1 or TRBD2 (5 bases each). CDR1 and CDR2 from the germline V gene are LNHDA and SQIVND (reference sequence). Trimming shortened V by 7 bases and J by 2 bases, and 16 bases separated the two germline ends. This CDR3 is built from 15 residues. CDR3 protein: CASTKGDRPTDTQYF. The CDR3 nucleotides are TGTGCCAGTACCAAAGGGGACCGACCCACAGATACGCAGTATTTT.

The chain is built from TRBV30 and TRBJ2-7; D gene uncertain. The CDR3 consists of 12 residues. The V end was cut by 2 bases, the J end by 3 bases, with 8 bases between. CDR1 GTSNPN and CDR2 SVGIG come from the germline V gene (reference sequence). CDR3 nucleotide sequence: TGTGCCTGGAGTTATACTCGCTACGAGCAGTACTTC. Protein: CAWSYTRYEQYF.

The chain carries TRBV30 and TRBJ2-7; 9 bases agree with TRBD1. CDR3 length equals 15 residues. Germline assignment: CDR1 GTSNPN and CDR2 SVGIG (reference sequence). The junction had 7 bases not matched to a gene; V was cut back by 2 bases and J by 2 bases. CDR3 sequence (DNA): TGTGCCTGGAGTTTAGGACAGGGGAGCCCCTACGAGCAGTACTTC. Its translation: CAWSLGQGSPYEQYF.

The chain recombines TRBV11-2 with TRBJ1-2; no definite D call. CDR1 and CDR2 from the germline V gene are SGHAT and FQNNGV. The CDR3 length is 15 residues. V lost 4 bases, J lost 5 bases, and 17 bases lay in between. CDR3 nucleotide sequence: TGTGCCAGCAGCTCCTCCTTAGGCCCGGGGTATGGCTACACCTTC. This codes for CASSSSLGPGYGYTF.